This entry concerns a single TCR beta chain. TCRdb keeps only in-frame clones here, not all; method: immunoSEQ multiplex PCR. This table has 210,000 or so clones, around nine tenths appearing once. This sample was included in a study of blood T cell repertoires in COVID-19. Looking at the study overall: Sample material is recorded as cDNA or gDNA derived from T cells, B-cell-depleted T cells, or PBMCs.

The CDR3 runs 18 residues. With 0 bases clipped from V and 5 bases from J, the junction kept 13 bases outside the gene matches. The germline V gene encodes CDR1 SGHRS and CDR2 YFSETQ. This clonotype was obtained from a woman in her thirties or forties who had recovered from COVID-19. Material: peripheral blood. V usage is TRBV5-1 and J usage is TRBJ2-2; 7 bases agree with TRBD1. The CDR3 DNA reads as TGCGCCAGCAGCTTGGTGCCAGGGGGAATGATTGGGACCGGGGAGCTGTTTTTT. This sequence encodes CASSLVPGGMIGTGELFF.